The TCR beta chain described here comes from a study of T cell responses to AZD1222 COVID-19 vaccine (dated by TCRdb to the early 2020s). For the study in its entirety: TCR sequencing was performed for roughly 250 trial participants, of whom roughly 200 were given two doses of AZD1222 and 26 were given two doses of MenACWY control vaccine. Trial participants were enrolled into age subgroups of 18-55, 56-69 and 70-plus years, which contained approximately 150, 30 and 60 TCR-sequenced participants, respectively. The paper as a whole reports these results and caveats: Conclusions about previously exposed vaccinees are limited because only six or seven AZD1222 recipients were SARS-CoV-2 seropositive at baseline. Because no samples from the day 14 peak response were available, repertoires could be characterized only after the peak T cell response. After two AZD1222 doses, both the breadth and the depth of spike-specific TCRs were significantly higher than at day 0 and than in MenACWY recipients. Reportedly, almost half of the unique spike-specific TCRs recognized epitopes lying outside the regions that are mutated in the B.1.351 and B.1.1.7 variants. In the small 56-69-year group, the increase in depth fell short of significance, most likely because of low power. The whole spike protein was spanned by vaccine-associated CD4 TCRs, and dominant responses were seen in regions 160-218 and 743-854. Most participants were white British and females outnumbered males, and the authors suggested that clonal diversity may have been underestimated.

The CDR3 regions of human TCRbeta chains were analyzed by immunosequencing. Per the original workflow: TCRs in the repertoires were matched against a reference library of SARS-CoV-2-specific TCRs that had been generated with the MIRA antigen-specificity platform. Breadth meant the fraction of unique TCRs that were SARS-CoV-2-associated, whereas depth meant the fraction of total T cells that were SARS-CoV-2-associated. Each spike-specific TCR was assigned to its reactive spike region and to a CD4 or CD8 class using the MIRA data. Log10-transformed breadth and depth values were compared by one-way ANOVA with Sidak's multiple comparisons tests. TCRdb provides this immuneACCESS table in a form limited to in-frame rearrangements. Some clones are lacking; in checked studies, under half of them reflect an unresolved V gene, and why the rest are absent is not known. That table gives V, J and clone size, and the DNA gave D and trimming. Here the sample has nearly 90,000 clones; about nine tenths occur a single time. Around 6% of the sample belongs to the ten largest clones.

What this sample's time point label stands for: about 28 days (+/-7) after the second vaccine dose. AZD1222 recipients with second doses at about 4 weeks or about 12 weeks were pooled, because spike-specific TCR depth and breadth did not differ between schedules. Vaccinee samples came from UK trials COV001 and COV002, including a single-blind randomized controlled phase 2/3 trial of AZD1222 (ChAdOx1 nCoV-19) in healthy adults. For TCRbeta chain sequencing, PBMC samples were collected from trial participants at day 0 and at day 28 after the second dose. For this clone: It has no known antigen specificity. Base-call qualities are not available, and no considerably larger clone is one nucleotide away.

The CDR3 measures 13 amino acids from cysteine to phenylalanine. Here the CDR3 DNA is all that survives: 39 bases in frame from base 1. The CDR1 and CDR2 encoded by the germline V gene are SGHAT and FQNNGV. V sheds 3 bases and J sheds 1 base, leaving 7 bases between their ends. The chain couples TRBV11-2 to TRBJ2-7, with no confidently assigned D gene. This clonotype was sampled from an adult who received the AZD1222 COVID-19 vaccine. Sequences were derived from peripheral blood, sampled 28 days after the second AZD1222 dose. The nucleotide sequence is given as TGTGCCAGCAGCTTGACGCAATCCTACGAGCAGTACTTC. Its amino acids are CASSLTQSYEQYF.